This T cell receptor (beta chain) was sequenced in a study of preoperative IRX-2 immunotherapy in early breast cancer. Described treatment: preoperative locoregional IRX-2 cytokine immunotherapy. This phase Ib study tested locoregional IRX-2 cytokine immunotherapy given before surgery. The repertoire was sequenced with immunoSEQ multiplex PCR; TCRdb's copy has only in-frame clones and lacks some. The sample includes around 30,000 clones, 75% to 90% of them seen just once. Looked up from germline, CDR1 is SQVTM and CDR2 is ANQGSEA. The CDR3 sequence is 15 residues long. The germline V and J ends were trimmed by 4 bases and 0 bases, with 15 bases remaining between them.

The rearrangement uses TRBV29-1 and TRBJ1-1; D is uncertain. The material sequenced was lymph node tissue, taken from a patient treated with IRX-2 immunotherapy. The sequence was collected from a human donor with breast cancer. The CDR3 here is CSVVSQLRMNTEAFF. The CDR3 region has the DNA TGCAGCGTTGTCAGCCAGTTGAGAATGAACACTGAAGCTTTCTTT.